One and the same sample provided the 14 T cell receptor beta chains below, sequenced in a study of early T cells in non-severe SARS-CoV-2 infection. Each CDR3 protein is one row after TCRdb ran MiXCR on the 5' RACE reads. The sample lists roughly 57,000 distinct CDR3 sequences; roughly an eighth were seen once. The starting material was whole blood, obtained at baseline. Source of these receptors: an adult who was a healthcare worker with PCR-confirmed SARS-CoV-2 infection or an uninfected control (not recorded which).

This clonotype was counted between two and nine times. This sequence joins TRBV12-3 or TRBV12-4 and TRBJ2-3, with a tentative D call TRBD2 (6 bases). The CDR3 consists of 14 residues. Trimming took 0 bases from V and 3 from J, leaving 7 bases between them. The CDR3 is CASSLALATDTQYF. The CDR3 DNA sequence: TGTGCCAGCAGTTTAGCTCTAGCGACAGATACGCAGTATTTT.

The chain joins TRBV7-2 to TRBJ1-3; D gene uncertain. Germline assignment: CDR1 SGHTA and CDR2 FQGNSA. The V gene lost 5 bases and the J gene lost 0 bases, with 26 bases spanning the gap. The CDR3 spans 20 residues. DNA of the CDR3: TGTGCCAGCAGCCCCTTCCGAACCCTCGGCCCGGCCAGCTCTGGAAACACCATATATTTT. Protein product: CASSPFRTLGPASSGNTIYF.

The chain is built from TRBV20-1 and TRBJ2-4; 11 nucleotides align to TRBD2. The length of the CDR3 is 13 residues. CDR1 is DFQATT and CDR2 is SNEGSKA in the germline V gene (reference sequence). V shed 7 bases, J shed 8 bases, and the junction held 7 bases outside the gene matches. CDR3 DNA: TGCAGTGGCTTAGCGGGGGGGACGTACATTCAGTACTTC. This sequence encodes CSGLAGGTYIQYF.

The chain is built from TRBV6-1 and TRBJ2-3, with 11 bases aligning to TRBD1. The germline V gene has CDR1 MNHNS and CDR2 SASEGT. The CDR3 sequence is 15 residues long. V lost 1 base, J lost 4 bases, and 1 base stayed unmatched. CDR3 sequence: CASSEGTGGADTQYF. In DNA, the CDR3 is TGTGCCAGCAGTGAAGGGACAGGGGGCGCAGATACGCAGTATTTT.

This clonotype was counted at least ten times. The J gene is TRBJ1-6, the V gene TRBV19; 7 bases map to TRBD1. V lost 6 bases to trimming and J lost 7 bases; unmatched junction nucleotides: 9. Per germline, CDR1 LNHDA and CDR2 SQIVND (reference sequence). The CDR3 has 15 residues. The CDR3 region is CASSFTGTANSPLHF. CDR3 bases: TGTGCCAGTAGCTTTACCGGGACAGCGAATTCACCCCTCCACTTT.

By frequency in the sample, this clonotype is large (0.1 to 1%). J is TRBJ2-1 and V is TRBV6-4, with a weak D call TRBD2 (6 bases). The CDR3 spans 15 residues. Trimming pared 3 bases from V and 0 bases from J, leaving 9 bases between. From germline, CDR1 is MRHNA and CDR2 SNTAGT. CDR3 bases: TGTGCCAGCAGTGAGGGACTGCACTCCTACAATGAGCAGTTCTTC. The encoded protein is CASSEGLHSYNEQFF.

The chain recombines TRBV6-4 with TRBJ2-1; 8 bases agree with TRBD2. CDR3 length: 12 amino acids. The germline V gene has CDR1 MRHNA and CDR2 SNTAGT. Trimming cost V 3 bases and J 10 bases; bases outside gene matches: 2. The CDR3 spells CASSETSVEQFF. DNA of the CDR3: TGTGCCAGCAGTGAGACTAGCGTCGAGCAGTTCTTC.

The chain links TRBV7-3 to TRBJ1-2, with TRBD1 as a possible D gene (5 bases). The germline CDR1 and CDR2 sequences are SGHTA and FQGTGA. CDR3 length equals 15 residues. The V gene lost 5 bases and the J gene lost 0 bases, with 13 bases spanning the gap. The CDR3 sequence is CASSPSGGANYGYTF. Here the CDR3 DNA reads TGTGCCAGCAGCCCCTCCGGGGGAGCTAACTATGGCTACACCTTC.

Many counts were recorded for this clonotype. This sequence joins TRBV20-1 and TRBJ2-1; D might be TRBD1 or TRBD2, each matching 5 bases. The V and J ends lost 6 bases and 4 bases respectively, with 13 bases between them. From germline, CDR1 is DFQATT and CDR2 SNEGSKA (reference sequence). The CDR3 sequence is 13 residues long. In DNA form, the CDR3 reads TGCAGTGCCCGGACTGGGGGTTACAATGAGCAGTTCTTC. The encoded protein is CSARTGGYNEQFF.

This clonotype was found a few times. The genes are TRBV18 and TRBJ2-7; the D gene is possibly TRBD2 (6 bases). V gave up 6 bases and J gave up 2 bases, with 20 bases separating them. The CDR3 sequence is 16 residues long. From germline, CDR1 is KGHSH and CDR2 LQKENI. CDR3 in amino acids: CASSSGRPGGTYEQYF. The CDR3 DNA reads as TGTGCCAGCTCGTCAGGCCGTCCGGGCGGGACCTACGAGCAGTACTTC. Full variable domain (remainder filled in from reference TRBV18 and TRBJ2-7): NAGVMQNPRHLVRRRGQEARLRCSPMKGHSHVYWYRQLPEEGLKFMVYLQKENIIDESGMPKERFSAEFPKEGPSILRIQQVVRGDSAAYFCASSSGRPGGTYEQYFGPGTRLTVT.

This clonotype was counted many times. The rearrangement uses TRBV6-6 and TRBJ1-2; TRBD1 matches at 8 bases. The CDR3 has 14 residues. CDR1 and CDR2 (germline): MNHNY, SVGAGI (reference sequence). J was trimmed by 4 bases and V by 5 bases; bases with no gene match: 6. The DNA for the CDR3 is TGTGCCAGCAGTGGGCAGGGGGCAGGCTATGGCTACACCTTC. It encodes CASSGQGAGYGYTF.

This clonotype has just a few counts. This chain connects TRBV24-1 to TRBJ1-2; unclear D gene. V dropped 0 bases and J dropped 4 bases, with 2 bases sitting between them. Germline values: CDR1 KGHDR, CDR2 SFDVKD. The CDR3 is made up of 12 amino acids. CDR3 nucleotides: TGTGCCACCAGTGATTTGGGCTATGGCTACACCTTC. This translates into CATSDLGYGYTF.

The CDR3 nucleotides read TGTGCCAGCAGAAGGGCCCGGGAGGACAGGAATGAGCAGTTCTTC. Protein: CASRRAREDRNEQFF. The chain combines TRBV7-9 with TRBJ2-1; D may be TRBD1 or TRBD2 (7 bases each). CDR3 length equals 15 residues. The V and J ends lost 6 bases and 7 bases respectively, with 19 bases between them. Germline V gene sequence: CDR1 SEHNR, CDR2 FQNEAQ (reference sequence).

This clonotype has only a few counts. The CDR3 loop reads CASSLQSILTDTQYF. CDR3 bases: TGTGCCAGCAGTTTACAGTCAATACTCACAGATACGCAGTATTTT. This rearrangement joins TRBV28 to TRBJ2-3, with D uncertain. The CDR3 totals 15 residues. Trimming cost V 2 bases and J 2 bases, with 11 bases left between them. The germline V gene encodes CDR1 MDHEN and CDR2 SYDVKM.